This entry lists 3 T cell receptor beta chains sequenced from one sample in a study of T cells in women clearing cervical HPV infection. The repertoire was sequenced with immunoSEQ multiplex PCR; TCRdb's copy has only in-frame clones and lacks some. Seen in this sample are under 45,000 clones; the ten most common clones hold 6% to 7.5%. Sequences were obtained from blood buffy coat. These receptors originate from a woman aged 18 to 75 with a cervical HPV16 infection that either progressed to CIN3+ or cleared (not recorded which).

Worth noting for this clone: Read sequence stops 3 residues before the CDR3 end, and the germline J gene provides the missing end. The chain links TRBV18 to TRBJ2-7; D is possibly TRBD2 (6 bases). This CDR3 is 15 amino acids long. V lost 3 bases, J lost 6 bases, and 18 bases lay in between. Germline CDR1 is KGHSH and CDR2 is LQKENI. This CDR3 is CASSPEPLARSEQYF. Partial CDR3 DNA: TGTGCCAGCTCACCCGAGCCGCTAGCGCGGAGCGAG.

About this clone itself: One junction end does not reproduce the germline sequence, and a read error may be involved. The read ends 3 residues before the CDR3 terminus; that terminus is restored from the germline J gene. The identical CDR3 is also encoded by other nucleotide sequences in the sample. The chain is built from TRBV29-1 and TRBJ1-3; 7 bases are a match to TRBD1. The CDR3 runs 17 residues. CDR1 and CDR2 from the germline V gene are SQVTM and ANQGSEA. The CDR3: CSSRYWGTASSGNTIYF. Incomplete CDR3 DNA: TGCAGCTCTCGATACTGGGGGACAGCGAGCTCTGGAAACACT.

A note on this clone: The read falls 3 residues short of the CDR3 end, and the missing part is taken from the germline J gene. The V gene is TRBV19, the J gene TRBJ2-4, with 9 positions matching TRBD1. The CDR3 is made up of 15 amino acids. Germline CDR1 reads LNHDA; CDR2 reads SQIVND (reference sequence). The CDR3 DNA, read in part, is TGTGCCAGTACCCCCTGGGGGACAGGGAGTGTCGGT. It translates to CASTPWGTGSVG. The entire CDR3 is CASTPWGTGSVGQYF.